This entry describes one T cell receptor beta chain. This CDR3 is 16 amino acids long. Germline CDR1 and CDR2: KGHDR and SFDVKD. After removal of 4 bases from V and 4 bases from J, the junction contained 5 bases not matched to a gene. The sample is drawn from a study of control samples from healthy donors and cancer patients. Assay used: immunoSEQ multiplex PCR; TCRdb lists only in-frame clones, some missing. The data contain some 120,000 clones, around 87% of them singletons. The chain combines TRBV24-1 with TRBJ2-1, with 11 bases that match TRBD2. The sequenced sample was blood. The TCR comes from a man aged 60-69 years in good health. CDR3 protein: CATSDPTSGDYNEQFF. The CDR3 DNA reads TGTGCCACCAGTGACCCGACTAGCGGGGATTACAATGAGCAGTTCTTC.